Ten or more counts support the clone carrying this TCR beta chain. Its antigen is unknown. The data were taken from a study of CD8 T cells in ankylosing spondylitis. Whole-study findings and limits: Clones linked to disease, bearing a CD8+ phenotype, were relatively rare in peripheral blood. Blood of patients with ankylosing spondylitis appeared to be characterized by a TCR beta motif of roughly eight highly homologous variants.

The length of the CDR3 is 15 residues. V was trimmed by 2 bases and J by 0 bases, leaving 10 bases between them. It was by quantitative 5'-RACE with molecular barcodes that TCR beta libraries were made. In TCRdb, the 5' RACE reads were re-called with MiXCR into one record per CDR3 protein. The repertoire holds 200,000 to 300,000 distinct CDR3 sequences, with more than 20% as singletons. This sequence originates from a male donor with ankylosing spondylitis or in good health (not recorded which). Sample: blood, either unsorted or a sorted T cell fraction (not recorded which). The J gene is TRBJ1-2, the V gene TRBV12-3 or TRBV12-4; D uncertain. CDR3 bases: TGTGCCAGCAGTTTAAATCATAGAGCTAACTATGGCTACACCTTC. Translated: CASSLNHRANYGYTF.